This passage covers 14 T cell receptor beta chains from one sample sequenced in a study of T cell changes during pregnancy in multiple sclerosis. Here immunoSEQ multiplex PCR was the method, and the copy in TCRdb shows in-frame clones only, minus some. The table records approximately 47,000 clones, 85% to 90% of them present only once. This sample comprised peripheral blood, obtained in the first trimester of pregnancy. All receptors come from a female donor with multiple sclerosis, enrolled in a pregnancy study.

The gene calls are TRBV9 and TRBJ2-2, with TRBD1 matching over 7 bases. Germline V CDR1 and CDR2: SGDLS, YYNGEE. This CDR3 has 14 residues. The J segment lost 1 base and the V segment lost 4 bases, leaving 1 base of the junction unmatched. The CDR3 loop is CASSWTGNTGELFF. The CDR3 DNA follows: TGTGCCAGCAGCTGGACAGGGAACACCGGGGAGCTGTTTTTT.

This chain links TRBV18 with TRBJ1-1; 8 bases are shared with TRBD1. V was clipped by 3 bases and J by 3 bases; unmatched bases: 6. In germline, CDR1 is KGHSH, CDR2 LQKENI. The CDR3 loop spans 15 amino acids. The DNA of the CDR3 is TGTGCCAGCTCACCTCTGACAGGGGAGGACACTGAAGCTTTCTTT. Encoded protein: CASSPLTGEDTEAFF.

The V and J genes are TRBV6-5 and TRBJ2-7; D may be TRBD1 (6 bases). This CDR3 spans 14 amino acids. Trimming removed 7 bases at V and 5 bases at J, with 18 bases between. Germline V lookup: CDR1 MNHEY, CDR2 SVGAGI. In DNA form, the CDR3 reads TGTGCCAGCAAGGACAGAGTCGATCGCGACGAGCAGTACTTC. Amino acid sequence: CASKDRVDRDEQYF.

The chain carries TRBV7-2 and TRBJ1-2, with D unresolved. The V gene lost 5 bases and the J gene lost 0 bases, with 13 bases spanning the gap. Germline assignment: CDR1 SGHTA and CDR2 FQGNSA. The CDR3 loop spans 15 amino acids. CDR3 sequence reads: CASSLQVLSNYGYTF. CDR3 DNA: TGTGCCAGCAGCCTTCAGGTCCTCTCTAACTATGGCTACACCTTC.

V usage is TRBV10-3 and J usage is TRBJ2-1; TRBD2 is a possible D gene (5 bases). This CDR3 spans 12 amino acids. Trimming removed 6 bases from V and 8 bases from J, with 11 bases in between. In germline, CDR1 is ENHRY, CDR2 SYGVKD. In DNA form, the CDR3 reads TGTGCCATCAGCCTAGCTGGAGATGAGCAGTTCTTC. Protein: CAISLAGDEQFF.

V and J are TRBV7-5 and TRBJ1-6; the table's D call of TRBD1 was not tested on the DNA. TRBV7-5 is reported as a pseudogene. This CDR3 has 23 amino acids. CDR3 residues: CARSLKGRGSGLLRSSYNSPLHF. The CDR3 coding sequence is TGTGCCAGAAGCTTAAAGGGCAGGGGATCAGGGTTATTAAGGAGCTCCTATAATTCACCCCTCCACTTT.

The V call is TRBV6-6, the J call TRBJ1-2; 9 bases are shared with TRBD1. Unmatched junction bases numbered 3, after V lost 0 bases and J lost 4 bases. The germline V gene has CDR1 MNHNY and CDR2 SVGAGI (reference sequence). The CDR3 is made up of 15 amino acids. This CDR3 is CASSYSGTGSYGYTF. CDR3 DNA: TGTGCCAGCAGTTACTCGGGGACAGGGAGCTATGGCTACACCTTC.

The rearrangement joins TRBV7-3 to TRBJ2-3; TRBD1 agrees at 10 bases. V was clipped by 1 base and J by 3 bases; unmatched bases: 13. The CDR3 is made up of 19 amino acids. Germline CDR1 is SGHTA and CDR2 is FQGTGA. The CDR3 is CASSLKRWGGDRGTDTQYF. CDR3 bases: TGTGCCAGCAGCTTAAAAAGATGGGGGGGGGACAGGGGAACAGATACGCAGTATTTT.

J is TRBJ1-1 and V is TRBV6-5; 8 nucleotides line up with TRBD1. The CDR3 is 15 residues long. V lost 0 bases, J lost 5 bases, and 5 bases stayed unmatched. The germline CDR1 and CDR2 sequences are MNHEY and SVGAGI. In nucleotides, the CDR3 is TGTGCCAGCAGTTACTCGCCAGGGGGCTTGACTGAAGCTTTCTTT. Translating it yields CASSYSPGGLTEAFF.

This clone was seen just once. The chain carries TRBV2 and TRBJ1-1, with 8 bases fitting TRBD1. The V and J ends lost 5 bases and 3 bases, in that order; junction bases with no gene match: 8. CDR3 length: 15 residues. Germline loops: CDR1 SNHLY, CDR2 FYNNEI. CDR3 coding DNA: TGTGCCAGCAGTAGCGACAGGGGAGGCCACACTGAAGCTTTCTTT. Residues: CASSSDRGGHTEAFF.

The chain links TRBV6-6 to TRBJ1-1; D is possibly TRBD1 (6 bases). The ends were cut back, 4 bases at V and 0 bases at J, with 12 bases in the middle. CDR1 is MNHNY and CDR2 is SVGAGI in the germline V gene (reference sequence). This CDR3 has 15 residues. The CDR3 sequence: CASSLGGGMNTEAFF. CDR3 nucleotide sequence: TGTGCCAGCAGTTTGGGAGGGGGGATGAACACTGAAGCTTTCTTT.

V is TRBV10-3 and J is TRBJ1-2; 11 nucleotides align to TRBD1. The ends lost 4 bases at V and 8 bases at J; junction bases unmatched: 3. The CDR3 runs 13 residues. Germline loops: CDR1 ENHRY, CDR2 SYGVKD. For the CDR3, the DNA is TGTGCCATCAGTGGGACAGGGGGCGACGGCTACACCTTC. It yields the protein CAISGTGGDGYTF.

The chain joins TRBV9 to TRBJ1-3; D remains ambiguous. CDR1 is SGDLS and CDR2 is YYNGEE in the germline V gene. V was cut by 3 bases and J by 2 bases, with 12 bases left in between. This CDR3 is 15 amino acids long. CDR3 sequence (DNA): TGTGCCAGCAGCGCGGGAGGTCTACCTGGAAACACCATATATTTT. Its translation is CASSAGGLPGNTIYF.

The rearrangement links TRBV9 to TRBJ2-7, with TRBD2 matching over 8 bases. This CDR3 comprises 15 residues. Germline trimming cut 0 bases from V and 2 bases from J; bases unmatched to any gene: 4. Germline-derived CDR1 and CDR2 are SGDLS and YYNGEE. The CDR3 DNA reads TGTGCCAGCAGCGTAGGCCCCGGGGGGGCCTACGAGCAGTACTTC. Translated: CASSVGPGGAYEQYF.